Shown below are 15 T cell receptor beta chains from a single sample sequenced in a study of blood T cell repertoires in COVID-19. The protocol was immunoSEQ multiplex PCR, while the TCRdb copy is restricted to in-frame clones and leaves out a portion. The sample includes 90,000 to 150,000 clones, roughly nine tenths of them seen just once. The sequencing sample was made of peripheral blood. Source of these receptors: a man in his 70s with active or convalescent COVID-19.

The V gene is TRBV5-8, the J gene TRBJ1-5, with no clear D. The germline V and J ends were trimmed by 0 bases and 7 bases, with 11 bases remaining between them. Germline lookup yields CDR1 SGHTS and CDR2 YDEGEE. The CDR3 has 14 residues. In nucleotides, the CDR3 is TGTGCCAGCAGCTTGGAGGCTACGGGGCAGCCCCAGCATTTT. Translating gives CASSLEATGQPQHF.

The J gene is TRBJ2-3, the V gene TRBV10-1, with D unresolved. V was pared by 5 bases and J by 4 bases, with 13 bases between. Germline CDR1 reads WNHNN; CDR2 reads SYGVQD (reference sequence). The CDR3 length is 14 residues. CDR3 sequence reads: CASSSSRTADTQYF. CDR3 nucleotide sequence: TGCGCCAGCAGTTCATCTAGAACTGCAGATACGCAGTATTTT.

The rearrangement links TRBV18 to TRBJ1-4, with D possibly being TRBD1 (5 bases). There are 16 residues in the CDR3. Germline CDR1 and CDR2: KGHSH and LQKENI. V lost 3 bases and J 2 bases, leaving 13 bases between the germline ends. For the CDR3, the DNA is TGTGCCAGCTCACCCCCCAGGGCTCAGACTAATGAAAAACTGTTTTTT. Its translation: CASSPPRAQTNEKLFF.

This clone was recorded once. This rearrangement joins TRBV11-2 to TRBJ2-2; 8 bases match TRBD1. This CDR3 spans 14 amino acids. With V trimmed by 5 bases and J by 6 bases, 5 bases remained unmatched. CDR1 is SGHAT, CDR2 FQNNGV, per germline. Here the CDR3 reads CASSLGQGAGELFF. In DNA form, the CDR3 reads TGTGCCAGCAGCCTAGGACAGGGAGCCGGGGAGCTGTTTTTT.

The V gene is TRBV7-2, the J gene TRBJ2-5; unclear D gene. The CDR3 spans 14 residues. V dropped 1 base and J dropped 2 bases, with 8 bases sitting between them. Germline lookup yields CDR1 SGHTA and CDR2 FQGNSA. Here the CDR3 DNA reads TGTGCCAGCAGCTTAGTTGCCAGTCAAGAGACCCAGTACTTC. Protein: CASSLVASQETQYF.

The V call is TRBV19, the J call TRBJ1-1; 7 bases fit TRBD1. V was clipped by 5 bases and J by 0 bases; unmatched bases: 9. This CDR3 comprises 16 residues. CDR1 LNHDA and CDR2 SQIVND come from the germline V gene (reference sequence). In DNA, the CDR3 is TGTGCCAGTAGTTTGTATGCAGGGGGGATGAACACTGAAGCTTTCTTT. Translation gives CASSLYAGGMNTEAFF.

The chain employs TRBV11-2 and TRBJ1-5, with 7 bases identical to TRBD1. The junction had 15 bases not matched to a gene; V was cut back by 5 bases and J by 5 bases. CDR3 length: 17 amino acids. CDR1 is SGHAT and CDR2 is FQNNGV in the germline V gene. The CDR3 spells CASSTNREGQKDQPQHF. Written as DNA, the CDR3 is TGTGCCAGCAGCACCAATCGAGAGGGACAGAAAGATCAGCCCCAGCATTTT.

The rearrangement joins TRBV27 to TRBJ1-6; TRBD1 aligns across 7 bases. Germline V gene lookup returns CDR1 MNHEY and CDR2 SMNVEV (reference sequence). The V segment lost 2 bases and the J segment 10 bases; nucleotides outside the gene matches: 11. CDR3 size: 16 residues. CDR3 bases: TGTGCCAGCAGTTTAGCCCCCCCAGGGGGAAGATCACCCCTCCACTTT. It translates to CASSLAPPGGRSPLHF.

This clone was found once. The gene calls are TRBV7-3 and TRBJ2-6; the D is unclear. Germline-derived CDR1 and CDR2 are SGHTA and FQGTGA. The ends were cut back, 0 bases at V and 0 bases at J, with 3 bases in the middle. The CDR3 runs 15 residues. The CDR3 loop is CASSLTHSGANVLTF. The CDR3 DNA reads TGTGCCAGCAGCTTAACACACTCTGGGGCCAACGTCCTGACTTTC.

CDR3 protein: CASSQVGEYQPQHF. The CDR3 DNA is TGTGCCAGCAGCCAAGTAGGGGAATATCAGCCCCAGCATTTT. The chain couples TRBV3-1 (or the pseudogene TRBV3-2) to TRBJ1-5; D might be TRBD1 (5 bases). The CDR3 extends over 14 amino acids. The germline V and J ends were trimmed by 1 base and 5 bases, with 9 bases remaining between them. The germline CDR1 and CDR2 sequences are LGHDT and YNNKEL (reference sequence).

This sequence joins TRBV6-5 and TRBJ2-7; D is undetermined. Between the trimmed V and J ends, which lost 2 bases and 2 bases, there was a span of 13 bases. Germline CDR1 reads MNHEY; CDR2 reads SVGAGI. This CDR3 region has 15 residues. The CDR3 nucleotides read TGTGCCAGCAGTTACCAATCTAGTTCCCCCTACGAGCAGTACTTC. Protein sequence: CASSYQSSSPYEQYF.

This rearrangement joins TRBV4-1 to TRBJ1-2, with a possible D match to TRBD1 (5 bases). This CDR3 spans 14 amino acids. The V end lost 0 bases, the J end lost 8 bases, and 13 bases lay between the germline ends. Germline V CDR1 and CDR2: MGHRA, YSYEKL. CDR3 nucleotide sequence: TGCGCCAGCAGCCAAGACCGGGGGGGAGGAGGCTACACCTTC. Protein: CASSQDRGGGGYTF.

V is TRBV5-8 and J is TRBJ2-6, with D tentatively TRBD1 (5 bases). The CDR3 covers 18 residues. CDR1 SGHTS and CDR2 YDEGEE come from the germline V gene. V was shortened by 2 bases and J by 4 bases, with 19 bases between the two germline ends. The CDR3 region is CASSFDVSRAVGANVLTF. The CDR3 region has the DNA TGTGCCAGCAGCTTTGATGTGTCCAGGGCGGTAGGGGCCAACGTCCTGACTTTC.

This rearrangement joins TRBV15 to TRBJ1-6; D perhaps matches TRBD1 (6 bases). From germline, CDR1 is LNHNV and CDR2 YYDKDF (reference sequence). Trimming took 1 base from V and 6 from J, leaving 19 bases between them. The CDR3 is 18 residues long. CDR3 sequence (DNA): TGTGCCACCAGCAGAGGAAGCGTGGGGGCGGTGAGTAATTCACCCCTCCACTTT. This encodes CATSRGSVGAVSNSPLHF.

The rearrangement links TRBV28 to TRBJ1-4; D possibly corresponds to TRBD1 (6 bases). Germline-derived CDR1 and CDR2 are MDHEN and SYDVKM. The CDR3 is made up of 17 amino acids. V was shortened by 5 bases and J by 5 bases, with 21 bases between the two germline ends. The CDR3 DNA follows: TGTGCCAGCAGTCCTCCGTGGGGGCGGCTCTCCAATGAAAAACTGTTTTTT. This codes for CASSPPWGRLSNEKLFF.